Listed below are T cell receptor beta chains from one sample, sequenced in a study of vaccination and CD4 T cells after COVID-19. What these receptors recognize is not known. TCRdb reprocessed the PCR reads via MiXCR and lists one record per CDR3 protein. The sample holds over 8,000 distinct CDR3 sequences, approximately 64% seen once. Sample: CD4+ T cells from blood, cultured in vitro. Every receptor here comes from a human donor who had recovered from COVID-19. The CDR3 runs from the conserved cysteine through the conserved F or W. The order of the fields is D gene, clone size, J gene, V gene, CDR3 protein, CDR3 DNA. The D gene is left open where the match is weak. Rows give clone size only sometimes, using once, few, many, or a class for an expanded clone.

TRBD2 few TRBJ2-2 TRBV6-2/TRBV6-3 CASNVAGVYGELFF TGTGCCAGCAACGTAGCGGGAGTCTACGGGGAGCTGTTTTTT
. . TRBJ1-5 TRBV30 CAWSEQGGQPQHF TGTGCCTGGAGTGAACAGGGAGGTCAGCCCCAGCATTTT
. . TRBJ1-1 TRBV2 CASTPSGKSEAFF TGTGCCAGTACTCCTTCAGGGAAAAGTGAAGCTTTCTTT
. . TRBJ2-1 TRBV2 CASRLSNNEQFF TGTGCCAGCAGGTTGTCCAACAATGAGCAGTTCTTC
TRBD1 . TRBJ1-2 TRBV2 CASSGGTGSYGYTF TGTGCCAGCAGCGGTGGGACAGGGAGTTATGGCTACACCTTC
TRBD1 . TRBJ1-1 TRBV11-3 CASSRQGAAEAFF TGTGCCAGCAGCCGACAGGGGGCCGCTGAAGCTTTCTTT
. few TRBJ1-1 TRBV7-2 CASSRSYEGTEAFF TGTGCCAGCAGCCGATCCTATGAGGGCACTGAAGCTTTCTTT
TRBD2 . TRBJ2-1 TRBV11-3 CASSLAGGYNEQFF TGTGCCAGCAGCTTAGCGGGGGGTTACAATGAGCAGTTCTTC
. . TRBJ1-1 TRBV11-3 CASGLGEKAFF TGTGCCAGCGGGCTTGGCGAAAAAGCTTTCTTT
TRBD2 . TRBJ2-5 TRBV20-1 CSAPGLAGWRRETQYF TGCAGTGCTCCAGGACTAGCGGGCTGGCGACGAGAGACCCAGTACTTC
TRBD1 . TRBJ2-7 TRBV7-3 CASSPGPGGDEQYF TGTGCCAGCAGCCCCGGTCCAGGGGGCGACGAGCAGTACTTC
TRBD1 . TRBJ2-7 TRBV7-9 CASSLYRGGSYEQYF TGTGCCAGCAGCTTATACAGGGGCGGCTCCTACGAGCAGTACTTC
. . TRBJ1-1 TRBV29-1 CSVGVLNTEAFF TGCAGCGTGGGGGTCCTGAACACTGAAGCTTTCTTT
TRBD1 . TRBJ1-2 TRBV7-9 CASSLQTGEHGYTF TGTGCCAGCAGCCTCCAGACAGGGGAACATGGCTACACCTTC
. . TRBJ2-7 TRBV29-1 CSVGGRAGLSEQYF TGCAGCGTGGGGGGGCGGGCTGGCCTATCCGAGCAGTACTTC
. . TRBJ2-1 TRBV30 CAWRTPLTRSYNEQFF TGTGCCTGGAGAACCCCTCTAACGCGCTCCTACAATGAGCAGTTCTTC
. . TRBJ2-7 TRBV28 CATSDSSLYEQYF TGTGCCACCTCGGACAGTTCGTTGTACGAGCAGTACTTC
. few TRBJ2-3 TRBV7-2 CASSLVGATDTQYF TGTGCCAGCAGCTTAGTAGGGGCCACAGATACGCAGTATTTT
TRBD1 . TRBJ1-2 TRBV25-1 CASTPTLGTGFDGYTF TGTGCCAGCACCCCTACTCTCGGGACAGGTTTCGATGGCTACACCTTC
TRBD1 . TRBJ1-6 TRBV6-1 CASSADRSDSPLHF TGTGCCAGCAGTGCGGACAGGTCGGATTCACCCCTCCACTTT
TRBD2 . TRBJ2-5 TRBV7-2 CASSQTSGGTQETQYF TGTGCCAGCAGCCAAACTAGCGGGGGGACCCAAGAGACCCAGTACTTC
. . TRBJ2-5 TRBV11-1 CASGSGASRQETQYF TGTGCCAGCGGGAGTGGGGCGAGTAGGCAAGAGACCCAGTACTTC
. . TRBJ1-3 TRBV20-1 CSARTDQSSGNTIYF TGCAGTGCCCGGACAGACCAGAGCTCTGGAAACACCATATATTTT
. . TRBJ2-7 TRBV4-2 CASSVSWGDSPYEQYF TGTGCCAGCAGCGTGAGTTGGGGGGACAGCCCCTACGAGCAGTACTTC
. few TRBJ1-2 TRBV6-1 CASTRSPDKGYTF TGTGCCAGCACTCGAAGTCCGGACAAGGGCTACACCTTC
. . TRBJ2-2 TRBV5-5 CASSFLNTGELFF TGTGCCAGCAGCTTTCTCAACACCGGGGAGCTGTTTTTT
. . TRBJ1-1 TRBV14 CASSQDRHTEAFF TGTGCCAGCAGCCAAGACAGACACACTGAAGCTTTCTTT
TRBD2 few TRBJ2-1 TRBV20-1 CSAFPSRGGAGNEQFF TGCAGTGCTTTCCCCTCCCGCGGGGGGGCAGGCAATGAGCAGTTCTTC
. few TRBJ1-1 TRBV11-3 CASRDSMNTEAFF TGTGCCAGCAGGGACAGCATGAACACTGAAGCTTTCTTT
TRBD2 few TRBJ2-5 TRBV7-2 CASSSSGTLGETQYF TGTGCCAGCAGCTCTAGCGGGACCCTCGGGGAGACCCAGTACTTC
. . TRBJ1-1 TRBV5-1 CASRLVSSSTEAFF TGCGCCAGCAGACTGGTCTCAAGTTCCACTGAAGCTTTCTTT
. . TRBJ2-5 TRBV7-9 CASSLDAIQTQYF TGTGCCAGCAGCTTAGACGCTATACAGACCCAGTACTTC
. . TRBJ1-5 TRBV9 CASSVGPNSNQPQHF TGTGCCAGCAGCGTAGGACCAAATAGCAATCAGCCCCAGCATTTT
. . TRBJ2-2 TRBV4-3 CASSLEAPGSAGELFF TGCGCCAGCAGCCTAGAGGCACCGGGGTCTGCCGGGGAGCTGTTTTTT
. few TRBJ1-1 TRBV19 CASSSTGLTEAFF TGTGCCAGTAGTTCGACAGGATTGACTGAAGCTTTCTTT
TRBD2 once TRBJ2-7 TRBV7-2 CASSLFTGTSGGGQYF TGTGCCAGCAGCTTATTCACCGGGACTAGCGGGGGGGGGCAGTACTTC
TRBD2 . TRBJ2-1 TRBV12-3/TRBV12-4 CASSLQKREEFF TGTGCCAGCAGTTTACAGAAGCGGGAGGAGTTCTTC
. . TRBJ2-1 TRBV7-9 CASSSVGLGDEQFF TGTGCCAGCAGCTCGGTTGGACTCGGGGATGAGCAGTTCTTC
TRBD2 . TRBJ2-1 TRBV20-1 CSWTSGRAGNEQFF TGCAGTTGGACTAGCGGGAGAGCGGGAAATGAGCAGTTCTTC
. . TRBJ2-7 TRBV6-1 CASSPRDPPSYEQYF TGTGCCAGCAGTCCCCGGGACCCCCCCTCCTACGAGCAGTACTTC
. . TRBJ2-5 TRBV7-2 CASSLVSTKETQYF TGTGCCAGCAGCTTAGTCTCGACCAAAGAGACCCAGTACTTC
. . TRBJ1-5 TRBV6-2/TRBV6-3 CASRPPFGRASSDQPQHF TGTGCCAGCAGGCCTCCCTTTGGCAGGGCCAGTTCCGATCAGCCCCAGCATTTT
. . TRBJ1-1 TRBV7-2 CASSFRGSEAFF TGTGCCAGCAGCTTTAGGGGGTCTGAAGCTTTCTTT
. . TRBJ1-2 TRBV19 CASSIATGGYTF TGTGCCAGTAGTATAGCCACGGGCGGCTACACCTTC
. . TRBJ1-5 TRBV7-2 CASSVYRGNQPQHF TGTGCCAGCAGCGTGTACAGAGGCAATCAGCCCCAGCATTTT
. few TRBJ1-5 TRBV7-2 CASSLLSGPGPQHF TGTGCCAGCAGCTTATTGTCAGGGCCTGGGCCCCAGCATTTT
. . TRBJ1-5 TRBV19 CASTTGGGINQPQHF TGTGCCAGTACGACAGGAGGGGGTATCAATCAGCCCCAGCATTTT
. . TRBJ2-5 TRBV11-2 CASSLTTETQYF TGTGCCAGCAGCTTAACGACGGAGACCCAGTACTTC
TRBD2 . TRBJ2-1 TRBV9 CASSARGDRTSQGEQFF TGTGCCAGCAGCGCACGGGGTGACCGGACTAGCCAGGGGGAGCAGTTCTTC
TRBD1 few TRBJ1-5 TRBV10-3 CAIGQGNQPQHF TGTGCCATCGGACAGGGCAATCAGCCCCAGCATTTT